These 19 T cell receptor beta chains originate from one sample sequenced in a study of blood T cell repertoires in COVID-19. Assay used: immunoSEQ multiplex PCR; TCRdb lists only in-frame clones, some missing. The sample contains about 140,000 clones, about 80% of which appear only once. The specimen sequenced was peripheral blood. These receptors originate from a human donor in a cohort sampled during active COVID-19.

Written as DNA, the CDR3 is TGTGCCAGCTCACCACCGTCGGGACAGGTTAACTATGGCTACACCTTC. Translated, it gives CASSPPSGQVNYGYTF. This chain joins TRBV18 and TRBJ1-2, with 8 positions matching TRBD1. Germline V gene sequence: CDR1 KGHSH, CDR2 LQKENI. Unmatched junction bases numbered 4, after V lost 0 bases and J lost 1 base. This CDR3 has 16 residues.

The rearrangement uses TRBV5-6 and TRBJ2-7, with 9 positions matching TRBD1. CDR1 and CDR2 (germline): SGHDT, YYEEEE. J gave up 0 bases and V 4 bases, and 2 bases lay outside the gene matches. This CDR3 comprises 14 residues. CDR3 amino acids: CASSQTGGSYEQYF. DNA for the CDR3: TGTGCCAGCAGCCAGACAGGGGGCTCCTACGAGCAGTACTTC. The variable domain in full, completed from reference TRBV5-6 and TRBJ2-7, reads DAGVTQSPTHLIKTRGQQVTLRCSPKSGHDTVSWYQQALGQGPQFIFQYYEEEERQRGNFPDRFSGHQFPNYSSELNVNALLLGDSALYLCASSQTGGSYEQYFGPGTRLTVT.

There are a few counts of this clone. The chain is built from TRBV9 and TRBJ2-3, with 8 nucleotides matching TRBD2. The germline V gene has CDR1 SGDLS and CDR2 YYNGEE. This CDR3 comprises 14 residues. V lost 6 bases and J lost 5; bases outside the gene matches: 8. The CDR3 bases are TGTGCCAGCACGGAGGGACTAGGTAAAGATACGCAGTATTTT. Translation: CASTEGLGKDTQYF.

Written as DNA, the CDR3 is TGTGCCAGCAGTAACCTGCGGGGGGGTCAAGAGACCCAGTACTTC. It codes for CASSNLRGGQETQYF. The chain links TRBV2 to TRBJ2-5; 9 nucleotides align to TRBD2. Trimming took 5 bases from V and 2 from J; bases not matched to a gene: 6. Germline CDR1 reads SNHLY; CDR2 reads FYNNEI. This CDR3 is 15 amino acids long.

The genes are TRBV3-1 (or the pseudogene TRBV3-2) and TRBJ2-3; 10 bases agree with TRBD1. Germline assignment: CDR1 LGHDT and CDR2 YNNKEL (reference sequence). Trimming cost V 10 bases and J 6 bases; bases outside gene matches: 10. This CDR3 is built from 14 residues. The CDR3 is CAIRETGGGDTQYF. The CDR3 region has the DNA TGTGCCATACGTGAGACAGGGGGCGGTGATACGCAGTATTTT.

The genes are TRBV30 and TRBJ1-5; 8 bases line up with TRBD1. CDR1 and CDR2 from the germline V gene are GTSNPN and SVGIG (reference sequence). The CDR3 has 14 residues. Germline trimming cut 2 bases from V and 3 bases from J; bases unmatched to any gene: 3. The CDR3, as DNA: TGTGCCTGGAGTCAGGACAGGGCCAATCAGCCCCAGCATTTT. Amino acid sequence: CAWSQDRANQPQHF. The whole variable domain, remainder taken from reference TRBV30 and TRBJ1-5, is SQTIHQWPATLVQPVGSPLSLECTVEGTSNPNLYWYRQAAGRGLQLLFYSVGIGQISSEVPQNLSASRPQDRQFILSSKKLLLSDSGFYLCAWSQDRANQPQHFGDGTRLSIL.

CDR3 region: CASSGLAGQETQYF. The DNA of the CDR3 is TGTGCCAGCAGTGGCCTAGCGGGGCAAGAGACCCAGTACTTC. This chain links TRBV2 with TRBJ2-5; 9 bases are shared with TRBD2. The trim removed 4 bases at V and 2 bases at J, leaving 2 bases unmatched. Germline V CDR1 and CDR2: SNHLY, FYNNEI. There are 14 residues in the CDR3.

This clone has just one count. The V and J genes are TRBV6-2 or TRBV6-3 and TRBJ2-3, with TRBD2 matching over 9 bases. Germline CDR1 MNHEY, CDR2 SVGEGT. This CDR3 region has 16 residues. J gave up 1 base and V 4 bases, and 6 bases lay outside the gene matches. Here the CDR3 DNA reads TGTGCCAGCAGTTGGGGCGGGGGGGCAGGCACAGATACGCAGTATTTT. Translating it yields CASSWGGGAGTDTQYF.

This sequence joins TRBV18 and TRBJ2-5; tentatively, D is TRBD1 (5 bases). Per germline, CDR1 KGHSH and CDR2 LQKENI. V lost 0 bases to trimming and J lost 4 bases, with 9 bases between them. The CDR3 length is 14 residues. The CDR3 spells CASSPPGAIETQYF. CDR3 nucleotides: TGTGCCAGCTCACCACCAGGGGCGATAGAGACCCAGTACTTC.

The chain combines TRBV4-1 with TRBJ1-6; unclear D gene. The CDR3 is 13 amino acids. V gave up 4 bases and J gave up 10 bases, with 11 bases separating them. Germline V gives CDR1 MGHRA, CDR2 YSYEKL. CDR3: CASSPEVESPLHF. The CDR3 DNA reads TGCGCCAGCAGCCCGGAGGTTGAATCACCCCTCCACTTT.

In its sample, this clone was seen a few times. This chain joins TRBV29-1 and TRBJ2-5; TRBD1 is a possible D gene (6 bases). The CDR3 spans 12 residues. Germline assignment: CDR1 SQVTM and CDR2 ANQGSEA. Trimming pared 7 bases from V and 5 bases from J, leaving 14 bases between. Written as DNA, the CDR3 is TGCAGCGGCGGGCAACAGGGTGAGACCCAGTACTTC. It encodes CSGGQQGETQYF.

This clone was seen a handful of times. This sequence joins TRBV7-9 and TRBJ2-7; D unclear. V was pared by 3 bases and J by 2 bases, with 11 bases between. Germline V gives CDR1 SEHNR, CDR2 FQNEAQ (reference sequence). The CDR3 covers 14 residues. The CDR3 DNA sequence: TGTGCCAGCAGCTTCCCGGTTCCCCCCTACGAGCAGTACTTC. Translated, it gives CASSFPVPPYEQYF.

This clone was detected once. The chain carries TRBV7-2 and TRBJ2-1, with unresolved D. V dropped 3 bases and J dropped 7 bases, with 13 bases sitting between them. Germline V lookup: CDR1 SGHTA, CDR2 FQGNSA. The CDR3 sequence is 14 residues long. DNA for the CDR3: TGTGCCAGCAGCTTCGGCGAGGTTTGGAATGAGCAGTTCTTC. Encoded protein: CASSFGEVWNEQFF.

The chain's CDR3 is CASSYPTGANYGYTF. The CDR3, as DNA: TGTGCCAGCAGCTACCCGACAGGGGCGAACTATGGCTACACCTTC. The chain couples TRBV5-4 to TRBJ1-2; 8 nucleotides align to TRBD1. Trimming at V came to 3 bases and at J to 2 bases, leaving 6 bases not matched to a gene. Per the germline V gene, CDR1 is SGHNT and CDR2 is YYREEE (reference sequence). The CDR3 has 15 residues.

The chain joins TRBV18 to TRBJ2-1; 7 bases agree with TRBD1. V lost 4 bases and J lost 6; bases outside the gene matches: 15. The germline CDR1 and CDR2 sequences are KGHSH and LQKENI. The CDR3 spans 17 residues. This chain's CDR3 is CASSRLKSGPGGNEQFF. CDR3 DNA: TGTGCCAGCTCACGATTAAAGTCGGGGCCAGGGGGCAATGAGCAGTTCTTC.

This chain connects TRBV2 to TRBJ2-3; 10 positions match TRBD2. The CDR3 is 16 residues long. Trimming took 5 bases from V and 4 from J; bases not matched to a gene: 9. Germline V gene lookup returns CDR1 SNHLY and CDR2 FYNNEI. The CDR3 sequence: CASSPAGGPMADTQYF. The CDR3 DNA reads TGTGCCAGCAGTCCAGCGGGGGGGCCGATGGCAGATACGCAGTATTTT.

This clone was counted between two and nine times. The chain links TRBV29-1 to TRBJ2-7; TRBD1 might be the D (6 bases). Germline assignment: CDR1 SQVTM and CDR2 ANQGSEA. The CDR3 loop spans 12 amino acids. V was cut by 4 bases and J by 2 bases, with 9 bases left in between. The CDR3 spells CSVGGQAYEQYF. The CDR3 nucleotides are TGCAGCGTTGGGGGACAAGCCTACGAGCAGTACTTC.

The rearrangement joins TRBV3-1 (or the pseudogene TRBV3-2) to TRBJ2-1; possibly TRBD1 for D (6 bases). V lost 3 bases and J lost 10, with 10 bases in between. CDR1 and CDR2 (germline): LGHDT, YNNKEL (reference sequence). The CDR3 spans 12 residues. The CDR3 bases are TGTGCCAGCAGCCAGGCTCAGGGGGAGCAGTTCTTC. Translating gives CASSQAQGEQFF.

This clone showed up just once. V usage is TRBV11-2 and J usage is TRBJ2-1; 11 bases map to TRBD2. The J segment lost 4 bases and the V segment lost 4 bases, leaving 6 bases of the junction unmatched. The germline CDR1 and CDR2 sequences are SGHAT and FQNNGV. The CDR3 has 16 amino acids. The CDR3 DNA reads TGTGCCAGCAGCTCACCTAGCGGGGGGTCTTACAATGAGCAGTTCTTC. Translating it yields CASSSPSGGSYNEQFF.